The subject of this entry is one T cell receptor (beta chain). Antigen specificity is unknown. Though probably carrying unrecorded immune exposures, donors were nominally healthy at sampling. The entry originates in a study of cytomegalovirus exposure and HLA in healthy donors. The PCR used 60 Vbeta and 13 Jbeta primers. Generated by immunoSEQ multiplex PCR, the TCRdb table keeps only in-frame clones and is missing some. Here the sample spans 250,000 to 350,000 clones, over 70% being singletons. Whole-study results and caveats: Later, an analysis found that common viral pathogens appeared to be linked with several of the most significant clusters. V- and J-gene trimming of TCR beta was linked (in a later analysis) to a missense DCLRE1C variant.

Germline assignment: CDR1 SGHRS and CDR2 YFSETQ. V trimming: 4 bases; J trimming: 2 bases; junction bases outside the gene matches: 6. This CDR3 comprises 14 residues. Sequencing was carried out using PBMCs. The sequence derives from a girl aged 2 to 9 in good health and CMV-seronegative. This chain joins TRBV5-1 and TRBJ2-7; TRBD2 matches 7 bases. The CDR3 is CASSADGGTYEQYF. The CDR3 bases are TGCGCCAGCAGCGCGGACGGGGGGACCTACGAGCAGTACTTC. Using reference TRBV5-1 and TRBJ2-7 for the parts outside the CDR3, the full variable domain is KAGVTQTPRYLIKTRGQQVTLSCSPISGHRSVSWYQQTPGQGLQFLFEYFSETQRNKGNFPGRFSGRQFSNSRSEMNVSTLELGDSALYLCASSADGGTYEQYFGPGTRLTVT.